This passage covers 10 T cell receptor beta chains from one sample sequenced in a study of cytotoxic CD8 clonotypes in ibrutinib-treated CLL. Here immunoSEQ multiplex PCR was the method, and the copy in TCRdb shows in-frame clones only, minus some. The sample includes hundreds of thousands of clones, roughly 70% seen only once; the top ten take 15%. Material: PBMCs, obtained after 24 months of ibrutinib treatment. All receptors come from a human donor with chronic lymphocytic leukemia.

The V call is TRBV4-1, the J call TRBJ2-1; the D call may be TRBD1 or TRBD2 (6 bases each). Trimming pared 6 bases from V and 3 bases from J, leaving 12 bases between. In germline, CDR1 is MGHRA, CDR2 YSYEKL. The length of the CDR3 is 14 residues. CDR3 region: CASSGAGHYNEQFF. In DNA form, the CDR3 reads TGCGCCAGCAGTGGGGCGGGACACTACAATGAGCAGTTCTTC.

The chain is built from TRBV27 and TRBJ1-2; D uncertain. Trimming cost V 1 base and J 4 bases, with 22 bases left between them. Germline CDR1 and CDR2: MNHEY and SMNVEV (reference sequence). The CDR3 runs 18 residues. The CDR3 region is CASSLFGSLVGGVYGYTF. The CDR3 region has the DNA TGTGCCAGCAGTTTATTTGGCAGCCTCGTAGGCGGAGTCTATGGCTACACCTTC.

V gene TRBV5-1 combines with J gene TRBJ2-7; 13 bases align to TRBD2. The CDR3 has 17 amino acids. Trimming removed 0 bases from V and 1 base from J; junction bases left unmatched: 4. The germline V gene encodes CDR1 SGHRS and CDR2 YFSETQ. The CDR3 protein is CASSLDGTSGTSYEQYF. The CDR3 DNA sequence: TGCGCCAGCAGCTTGGACGGGACTAGCGGGACGTCCTACGAGCAGTACTTC.

The rearrangement uses TRBV4-3 and TRBJ2-1; TRBD2 aligns across 7 bases. J was trimmed by 7 bases and V by 0 bases; bases with no gene match: 9. CDR1 and CDR2 from the germline V gene are LGHNA and YSLEER. The CDR3 is made up of 16 amino acids. CDR3 protein: CASSQDSGRAVNEQFF. CDR3 nucleotides: TGCGCCAGCAGCCAAGATTCGGGGAGGGCGGTTAATGAGCAGTTCTTC.

The chain has TRBV6-1 and TRBJ1-5; 9 bases fit TRBD1. J gave up 7 bases and V 8 bases, and 9 bases lay outside the gene matches. The CDR3 contains 14 residues. Germline V gene sequence: CDR1 MNHNS, CDR2 SASEGT. The DNA for the CDR3 is TGTGCCAGCCACCTGGACAGGGGAAGACAGCCCCAGCATTTT. Its translation: CASHLDRGRQPQHF.

The chain combines TRBV4-1 with TRBJ2-7; D remains unclear. V lost 1 base, J lost 2 bases, and 12 bases lay in between. The CDR3 is 15 amino acids. The germline gives CDR1 MGHRA, CDR2 YSYEKL. In nucleotides, the CDR3 is TGCGCCAGCAGCCAAGCGGCGGACGGACCCTACGAGCAGTACTTC. Encoded protein: CASSQAADGPYEQYF.

The J gene is TRBJ2-7, the V gene TRBV9; maybe TRBD1 (6 bases). There are 15 residues in the CDR3. The germline V gene encodes CDR1 SGDLS and CDR2 YYNGEE. The ends were cut back, 4 bases at V and 2 bases at J, with 16 bases in the middle. The CDR3 nucleotides read TGTGCCAGCAGCCCGCAAATAGGGGGAACCTACGAGCAGTACTTC. Translation gives CASSPQIGGTYEQYF.

A single count supports this clone. The chain is built from TRBV7-3 and TRBJ1-3; D remains unclear. With 4 bases removed from V and 0 bases from J, the gap between germline ends came to 4 bases. Germline V gives CDR1 SGHTA, CDR2 FQGTGA. This CDR3 is 13 amino acids long. The CDR3, as DNA: TGTGCCAGCAGCTACAACTCTGGAAACACCATATATTTT. This gives the protein CASSYNSGNTIYF.

This rearrangement joins TRBV6-5 to TRBJ2-7; TRBD1 matches 7 bases. The germline gives CDR1 MNHEY, CDR2 SVGAGI. This CDR3 comprises 14 residues. With V trimmed by 6 bases and J by 6 bases, 11 bases remained unmatched. CDR3 DNA sequence: TGTGCCAGCAGCCCTTACCCGACAGGGCGCGAGCAGTACTTC. Translating gives CASSPYPTGREQYF.

With regard to this clone: This specimen includes other DNA sequences encoding the same CDR3. CDR3 sequence: CSVAQGDTGELFF. CDR3 sequence (DNA): TGCAGCGTTGCCCAGGGAGACACCGGGGAGCTGTTTTTT. This chain links TRBV29-1 with TRBJ2-2; D could derive from TRBD1 or TRBD2 (5 bases each). The germline V gene encodes CDR1 SQVTM and CDR2 ANQGSEA. This CDR3 is 13 amino acids long. Trimming removed 4 bases at V and 3 bases at J, with 9 bases between.